This T cell receptor beta chain appears in the sequencing data of a study of T cells in Graves' hyperthyroidism and ophthalmopathy. For the diagnoses, clinical symptoms, serum thyroxine and TRAb, thyroid ultrasound and orbital computed tomography were used. Study observations and caveats: Ophthalmopathy got predicted by the model a median approximately 6.3 months before its onset. A model built on 13 V-J features separated ophthalmopathy from stable hyperthyroidism. The blood repertoire included most of the expanded thyroid clonotypes above 0.001.

Looked up from germline, CDR1 is MNHEY and CDR2 is SVGAGI. The CDR3 contains 15 residues. V shed 2 bases and J shed 8 bases, with 16 bases lying between them. Researchers took RNA transcripts and amplified the TCR beta CDR3 regions from them. HTBI primers drove first-round RT-PCR of the TCR CDR3. TCRdb called the multiplex PCR reads again in MiXCR, with one record for every CDR3 protein. The sample records 540,000 or so distinct CDR3 sequences, 46% being singletons. A remark on this clonotype: Its antigen is undetermined.

The rearrangement links TRBV6-5 to TRBJ1-3, with TRBD1 as a possible D gene (6 bases). This TCR was recovered from an adult woman with Graves' disease, either hyperthyroidism or ophthalmopathy (not recorded which). What was sequenced was peripheral blood or thyroid tissue (not recorded which). The CDR3 region is CASSYRTEAGYTIYF. CDR3 nucleotides: TGTGCCAGCAGTTACCGGACAGAGGCTGGCTACACCATATATTTT.